The clone carrying this TCR beta chain was found many times. TCRdb re-derived calls from the RT-PCR reads in MiXCR, one entry per CDR3 protein. The sample records about 700,000 distinct CDR3 sequences, approximately 15% being singletons. The germline V and J ends were trimmed by 0 bases and 2 bases, with 11 bases remaining between them. Germline V CDR1 and CDR2: MNHEY, SVGAGI. This CDR3 region has 15 residues. The receptor was derived from a female donor in good health, serving as a healthy control. This chain links TRBV6-5 with TRBJ2-7; the D is unclear. Sequencing was done on a sample of memory CD4+ T cells from blood. The CDR3 reads CASSYSNPATYEQYF. CDR3 bases: TGTGCCAGCAGTTACTCGAATCCGGCTACCTACGAGCAGTACTTC.